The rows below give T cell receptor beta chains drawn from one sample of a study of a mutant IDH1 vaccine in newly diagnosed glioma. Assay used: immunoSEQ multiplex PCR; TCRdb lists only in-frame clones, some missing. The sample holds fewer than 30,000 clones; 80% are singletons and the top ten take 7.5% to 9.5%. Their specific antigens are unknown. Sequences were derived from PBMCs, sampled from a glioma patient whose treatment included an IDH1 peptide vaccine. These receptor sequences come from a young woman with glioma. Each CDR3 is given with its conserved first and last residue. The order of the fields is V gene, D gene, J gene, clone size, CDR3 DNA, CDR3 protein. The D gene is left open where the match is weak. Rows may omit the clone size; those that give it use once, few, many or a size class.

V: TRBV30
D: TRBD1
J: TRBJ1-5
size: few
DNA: TGTGCCTTGGGACAGGGAGGCAATCAGCCCCAGCATTTT
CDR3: CALGQGGNQPQHF

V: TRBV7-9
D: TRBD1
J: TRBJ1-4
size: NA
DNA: TGTGCCAGCAGCTATTCCGGGACAGGGAATGAAAAACTGTTTTTT
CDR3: CASSYSGTGNEKLFF

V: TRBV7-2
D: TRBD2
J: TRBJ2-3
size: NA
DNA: TGTGCCAGCAGCCCCTGGACTAGCGGGTACACAGATACGCAGTATTTT
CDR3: CASSPWTSGYTDTQYF

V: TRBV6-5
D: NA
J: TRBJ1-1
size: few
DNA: TGTGCCTGCAGTCGGCAGGGGAACACTGAAGCTTTCTTT
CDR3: CACSRQGNTEAFF

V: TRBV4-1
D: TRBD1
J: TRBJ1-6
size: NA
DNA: TGCGCCAGCAGCACACCCGGGACAGTAAGATCACCCCTCCACTTT
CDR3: CASSTPGTVRSPLHF

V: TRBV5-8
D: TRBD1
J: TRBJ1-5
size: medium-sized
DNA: TGTGCCAGCAGCTTGGACAGGGGCATGTCGCGTCAGCCCCAGCATTTT
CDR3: CASSLDRGMSRQPQHF

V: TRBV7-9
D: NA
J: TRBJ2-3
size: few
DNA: TGTGCCAGCAGCCCTAAACCGGTAGATACGCAGTATTTT
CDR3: CASSPKPVDTQYF

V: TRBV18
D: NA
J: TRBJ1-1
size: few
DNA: TGTGCCAGCTCACTTCAGGCGAACACTGAAGCTTTCTTT
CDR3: CASSLQANTEAFF

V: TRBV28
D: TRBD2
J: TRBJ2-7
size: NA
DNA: TGTGCCAGCAGTTTAGGGACCGGGAGGTGGGGATACGAGCAGTACTTC
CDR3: CASSLGTGRWGYEQYF

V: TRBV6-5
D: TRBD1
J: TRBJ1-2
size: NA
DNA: TGTGCCAGCAGGACAGGGGGCGTCTATGGCTACACCTTC
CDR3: CASRTGGVYGYTF

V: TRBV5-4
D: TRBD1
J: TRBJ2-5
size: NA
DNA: TGTGCCGCTCGGGACAGTTTAGAGACCCAGTACTTC
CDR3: CAARDSLETQYF

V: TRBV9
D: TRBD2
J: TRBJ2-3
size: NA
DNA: TGTGCCAGCGACGGGGGAGGGCAGAGGCAGTATTTT
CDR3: CASDGGGQRQYF

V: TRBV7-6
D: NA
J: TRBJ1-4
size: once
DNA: TGTGCCAGCGCCAGAGAAGTAGATGAAAAACTGTTTTTT
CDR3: CASAREVDEKLFF

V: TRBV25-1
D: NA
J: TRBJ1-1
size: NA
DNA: TGTGCCAGCAGTGGAGGGTTAGAAGCTTTCTTT
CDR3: CASSGGLEAFF

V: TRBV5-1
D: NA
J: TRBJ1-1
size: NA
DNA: TGCGCCAGCAGCCCACGGGGGAACACTGAAGCTTTCTTT
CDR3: CASSPRGNTEAFF

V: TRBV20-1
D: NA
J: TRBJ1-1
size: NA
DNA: TGCAGTGCGGACTCAGGCACTGAAGCTTTCTTT
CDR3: CSADSGTEAFF

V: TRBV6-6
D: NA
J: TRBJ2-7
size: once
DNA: TGTGCCAGCAGTTACGACCGCGGGGAGCAGTACTTC
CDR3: CASSYDRGEQYF

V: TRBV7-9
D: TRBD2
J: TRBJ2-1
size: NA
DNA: TGTGCCAGCAGCCTTCCCCTTAGGGGCGGGAGAGGTGATGAGCAGTTCTTC
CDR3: CASSLPLRGGRGDEQFF

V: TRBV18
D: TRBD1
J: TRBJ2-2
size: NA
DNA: TGTGCCAGCTCACCAAATAGAGGACAGGGTGTCACCGGGGAGCTGTTTTTT
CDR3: CASSPNRGQGVTGELFF

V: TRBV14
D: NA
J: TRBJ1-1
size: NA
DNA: TGTGCCAGCAGCCACGTGTCTGAAGCTTTCTTT
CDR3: CASSHVSEAFF

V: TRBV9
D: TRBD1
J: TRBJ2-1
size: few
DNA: TGTGCCAGCAGCGTACAGGGGGCACCCGTCGATGAGCAGTTCTTC
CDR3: CASSVQGAPVDEQFF

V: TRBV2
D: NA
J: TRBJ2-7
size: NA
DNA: TGTGCCAGCAGACAGATCTCCTACGAGCAGTACTTC
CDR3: CASRQISYEQYF

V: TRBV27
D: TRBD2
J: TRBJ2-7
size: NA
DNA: TGTGCCAGCAGTCAGGGACTAGCGGCACTCTCCTACGAGCAGTACTTC
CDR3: CASSQGLAALSYEQYF

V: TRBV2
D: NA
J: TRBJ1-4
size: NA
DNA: TGTGCCAGCACGGCAGCCCAGCCGGGGATTGAAAAACTGTTTTTT
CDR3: CASTAAQPGIEKLFF

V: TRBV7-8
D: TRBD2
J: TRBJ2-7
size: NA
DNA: TGTGCCAGCAGCTTGGCGGGAGGGCCATACGAGCAGTACTTC
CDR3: CASSLAGGPYEQYF

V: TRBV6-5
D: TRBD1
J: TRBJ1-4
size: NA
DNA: TGTGCCAGCAGGCCGGGACAGGGTGAAAAACTGTTTTTT
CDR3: CASRPGQGEKLFF

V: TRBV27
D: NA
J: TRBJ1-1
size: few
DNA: TGTGCCAGCAGTAATGACAGGCTGAACACTGAAGCTTTCTTT
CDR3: CASSNDRLNTEAFF

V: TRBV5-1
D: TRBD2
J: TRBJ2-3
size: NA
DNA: TGCGCCAGCAGCTTGACGGCGGGAGGAAGCACAGATACGCAGTATTTT
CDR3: CASSLTAGGSTDTQYF

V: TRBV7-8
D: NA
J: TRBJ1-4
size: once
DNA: TGTGCCAGCAGCTTACTACCAGGGTCATTAACTAATGAAAAACTGTTTTTT
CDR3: CASSLLPGSLTNEKLFF

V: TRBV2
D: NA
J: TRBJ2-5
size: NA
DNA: TGTGCCAGCAGTTCTCAAGAGACCCAGTACTTC
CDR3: CASSSQETQYF

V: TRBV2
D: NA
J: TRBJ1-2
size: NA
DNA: TGTGCCAGCAGTGAGAACAGGGAGAACTATGGCTACACCTTC
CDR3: CASSENRENYGYTF

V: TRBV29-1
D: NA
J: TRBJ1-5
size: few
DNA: TGCAGCGTTGGACCGGGGGGCAATCAGCCCCAGCATTTT
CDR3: CSVGPGGNQPQHF

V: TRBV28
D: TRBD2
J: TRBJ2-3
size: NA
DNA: TGTGCCAGCAGTTTAGGCCTAGCGGAACCGACGCAGTATTTT
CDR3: CASSLGLAEPTQYF

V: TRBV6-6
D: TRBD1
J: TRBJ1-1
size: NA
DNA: TGTGCCAGCAGCCACAGGGGAATGAACACTGAAGCTTTCTTT
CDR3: CASSHRGMNTEAFF

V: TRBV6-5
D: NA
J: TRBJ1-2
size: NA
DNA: TGTGCCAGCAGTTACTCCTTCGGAGACTATGGCTACACCTTC
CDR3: CASSYSFGDYGYTF

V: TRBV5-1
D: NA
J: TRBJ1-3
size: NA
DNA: TGCGCCAGCACCATAGGAGGACAGAGCTCTGGAAACACCATATATTTT
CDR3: CASTIGGQSSGNTIYF

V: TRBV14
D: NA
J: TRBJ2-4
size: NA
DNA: TGTGCCAGCAGCCAAAGCGGGATTCAGTACTTC
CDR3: CASSQSGIQYF

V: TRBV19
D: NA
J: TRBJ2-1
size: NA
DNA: TGTGCCAGTAGGACCATCGGAAAGAATGAGCAGTTCTTC
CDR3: CASRTIGKNEQFF

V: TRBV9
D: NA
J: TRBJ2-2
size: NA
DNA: TGTGCCAGCAGCGGCCGAACTGGGATCTACACCGGGGAGCTGTTTTTT
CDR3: CASSGRTGIYTGELFF

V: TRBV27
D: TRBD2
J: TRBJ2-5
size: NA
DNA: TGTGCCAGCAGCGGGACGGGAGGGCGAGAGACCCAGTACTTC
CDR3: CASSGTGGRETQYF

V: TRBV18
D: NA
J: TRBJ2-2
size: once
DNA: TGTGCCAGCTCGCGGGGACAGAACACCGGGGAGCTGTTTTTT
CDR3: CASSRGQNTGELFF

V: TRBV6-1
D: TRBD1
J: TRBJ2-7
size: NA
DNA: TGTGCCAGCAGTGAACCGACAGGGAGCTCCTACGAGCAGTACTTC
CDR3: CASSEPTGSSYEQYF

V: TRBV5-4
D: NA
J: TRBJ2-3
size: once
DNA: TGTGCCAGCAGCTTGTTAGATACGCAGTATTTT
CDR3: CASSLLDTQYF

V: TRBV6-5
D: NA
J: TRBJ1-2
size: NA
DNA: TGTGCCAGCAGTATCTCAGGACTCAACTATGGCTACACCTTC
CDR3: CASSISGLNYGYTF

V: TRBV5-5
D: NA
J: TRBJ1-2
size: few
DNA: TGTGCCAGCAGCTCCCCAATCGGCCAGGGACCTGGCTACACCTTC
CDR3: CASSSPIGQGPGYTF

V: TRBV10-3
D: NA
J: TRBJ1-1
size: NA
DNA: TGTGCCATCAGTGCTTCGGGGTACACTGAAGCTTTCTTT
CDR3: CAISASGYTEAFF